This T cell receptor beta chain came from a study of identical twins. The CDR3 is 14 amino acids. The trim removed 2 bases at V and 5 bases at J, leaving 3 bases unmatched. Per the germline V gene, CDR1 is MDHEN and CDR2 is SYDVKM. TCRdb reprocessed the 5' RACE reads via MiXCR and lists one record per CDR3 protein. The sample includes under 800,000 distinct CDR3 sequences, 21% of them seen just once. The same sample was also used in a study of T cells expressing NK-cell markers. That investigation notes: Seven of the eight sequenced donors were classified as HCMV-seropositive, and one was classified as seronegative.

The TCR comes from a woman aged 18-29 years in good health. V and J are TRBV28 and TRBJ1-5, with TRBD1 matching 7 bases. The sequenced material came from PBMCs. The CDR3 DNA is TGTGCCAGCAGTTTAAGTGACAGGGATCAGCCCCAGCATTTT. Translating gives CASSLSDRDQPQHF.